The rows below give T cell receptor beta chains drawn from one sample of a study of beta chain features in type 1 diabetes. Sequencing was performed with immunoSEQ multiplex PCR; in TCRdb, only in-frame clones are kept and a portion is missing. This table has about 170,000 clones, about 7.8% appearing once. The sample consisted of central memory CD4+ T cells from blood. These receptors were collected from a woman in her forties with type 1 diabetes. The CDR3 runs from the conserved cysteine through the conserved F or W. The order of the fields is clone size, J gene, V gene, D gene, CDR3 protein, CDR3 DNA. A D gene is named only where the DNA matches it firmly. Clone size appears in some rows only: once, few, many, or a class for an expanded clone.

abundance: few
j_gene: TRBJ1-6
v_gene: TRBV7-2
d_gene: NA
CDR3aa: CASSLEGNNSPLHF
CDR3nt: TGTGCCAGCAGCTTAGAGGGGAATAATTCACCCCTCCACTTT

abundance: few
j_gene: TRBJ2-1
v_gene: TRBV7-2
d_gene: NA
CDR3aa: CASSFSRNNEQFF
CDR3nt: TGTGCCAGCAGCTTCAGTCGCAACAATGAGCAGTTCTTC

abundance: many
j_gene: TRBJ2-1
v_gene: TRBV18
d_gene: NA
CDR3aa: CASSPPTSNEQFF
CDR3nt: TGTGCCAGCTCACCACCGACTAGCAATGAGCAGTTCTTC

abundance: NA
j_gene: TRBJ1-3
v_gene: TRBV20-1
d_gene: NA
CDR3aa: CSARGGNTIYF
CDR3nt: TGCAGTGCTAGGGGAGGGAACACCATATATTTT

abundance: NA
j_gene: TRBJ2-2
v_gene: TRBV9
d_gene: TRBD2
CDR3aa: CASSPQRGGRAGELFF
CDR3nt: TGTGCCAGCAGCCCCCAGAGGGGCGGGAGGGCCGGGGAGCTGTTTTTT

abundance: NA
j_gene: TRBJ1-1
v_gene: TRBV7-9
d_gene: NA
CDR3aa: CASSSPGDWMNTEAFF
CDR3nt: TGTGCCAGCAGCTCTCCAGGGGATTGGATGAACACTGAAGCTTTCTTT

abundance: NA
j_gene: TRBJ1-2
v_gene: TRBV5-4
d_gene: NA
CDR3aa: CASSTRRSYGYTF
CDR3nt: TGTGCCAGCAGCACTCGCCGGTCCTATGGCTACACCTTC

abundance: NA
j_gene: TRBJ2-7
v_gene: TRBV6-1
d_gene: NA
CDR3aa: CASSSGDGQYF
CDR3nt: TGTGCCAGCAGTTCCGGGGATGGGCAGTACTTC

abundance: few
j_gene: TRBJ1-6
v_gene: TRBV19
d_gene: TRBD1
CDR3aa: CACGQGNSPLHF
CDR3nt: TGTGCCTGCGGACAGGGGAATTCACCCCTCCACTTT

abundance: NA
j_gene: TRBJ2-3
v_gene: TRBV28
d_gene: NA
CDR3aa: CASSLGLAGELDTQYF
CDR3nt: TGTGCCAGCAGTTTAGGTCTGGCGGGCGAATTAGATACGCAGTATTTT